This passage covers 8 T cell receptor beta chains from one sample sequenced in a study of cytomegalovirus exposure and HLA in healthy donors. Primers included in the PCR were 60 Vbeta and 13 Jbeta primers. The assay was immunoSEQ multiplex PCR, and TCRdb's table has in-frame clones only and misses some. The sample consists of about 140,000 clones, about four fifths of them appearing once. The specimen sequenced was PBMCs. Source of these receptors: a man aged 40-49 years in good health and CMV-seropositive.

The CDR3, as DNA: TGCGCCAGCAGGACAGTCAATTCACCCCTCCACTTT. Amino acids: CASRTVNSPLHF. The gene calls are TRBV5-1 and TRBJ1-6, with a weak D call TRBD1 (5 bases). Trimming took off 5 bases at V and 7 bases at J, with 7 bases between the two ends. CDR3 length equals 12 residues. Germline assignment: CDR1 SGHRS and CDR2 YFSETQ.

The chain employs TRBV7-3 and TRBJ2-7, with 7 nucleotides matching TRBD1. The CDR3 is 13 residues long. After removal of 5 bases from V and 2 bases from J, the junction contained 3 bases not matched to a gene. Per germline, CDR1 SGHTA and CDR2 FQGTGA. CDR3 nucleotides: TGTGCCAGCAGCCAAGACAGGGCCTACGAGCAGTACTTC. Protein sequence: CASSQDRAYEQYF.

The chain couples TRBV27 to TRBJ2-1, with D tentatively TRBD2 (5 bases). The germline V and J ends were trimmed by 3 bases and 0 bases, with 9 bases remaining between them. The CDR3 runs 15 residues. The germline gives CDR1 MNHEY, CDR2 SMNVEV (reference sequence). The CDR3 here is CASSFGLSSYNEQFF. CDR3 nucleotides: TGTGCCAGCAGTTTTGGACTGAGCTCCTACAATGAGCAGTTCTTC.

A note on this clone: The sample holds other DNA sequences that translate to the same CDR3. The genes are TRBV7-3 and TRBJ1-1; 10 bases fit TRBD1. After removal of 6 bases from V and 4 bases from J, the junction contained 2 bases not matched to a gene. CDR1 is SGHTA and CDR2 is FQGTGA in the germline V gene. This CDR3 is 13 amino acids long. The CDR3 sequence is CASSRDRGTEAFF. The CDR3 nucleotides read TGTGCCAGCAGTCGGGACAGGGGCACTGAAGCTTTCTTT.

V and J are TRBV2 and TRBJ2-7; D gene unclear. Trimming took 7 bases from V and 2 from J, leaving 18 bases between them. CDR1 is SNHLY and CDR2 is FYNNEI in the germline V gene. This CDR3 has 15 residues. The CDR3 spells CASKPAGPKPYEQYF. CDR3 coding DNA: TGTGCCAGCAAGCCGGCAGGTCCTAAACCCTACGAGCAGTACTTC.

This clone has more than one count but fewer than ten. The chain uses TRBV5-4 and TRBJ2-7, with D maybe TRBD1 (5 bases). This CDR3 is built from 15 residues. The germline CDR1 and CDR2 sequences are SGHNT and YYREEE (reference sequence). V was trimmed by 0 bases and J by 6 bases, leaving 16 bases between them. The CDR3 bases are TGTGCCAGCAGCTTGGTGGGGCCTAAGAACCCCGAGCAGTACTTC. Translation: CASSLVGPKNPEQYF. Full variable domain (outside the CDR3, taken from reference TRBV5-4 and TRBJ2-7): ETGVTQSPTHLIKTRGQQVTLRCSSQSGHNTVSWYQQALGQGPQFIFQYYREEENGRGNFPPRFSGLQFPNYSSELNVNALELDDSALYLCASSLVGPKNPEQYFGPGTRLTVT.

The V and J genes are TRBV4-1 and TRBJ1-5, with TRBD1 matching over 8 bases. Germline lookup yields CDR1 MGHRA and CDR2 YSYEKL. J lost 4 bases, V lost 4 bases, and 9 bases had no gene match. The CDR3 contains 16 residues. The CDR3 coding sequence is TGCGCCAGCAGCCGATCCGGGACAGGTGTGAATCAGCCCCAGCATTTT. It yields the protein CASSRSGTGVNQPQHF.

This chain joins TRBV7-2 and TRBJ2-1; 11 nucleotides line up with TRBD2. This CDR3 has 14 residues. Germline CDR1 SGHTA, CDR2 FQGNSA. V was pared by 1 base and J by 9 bases, with 2 bases of the junction left unmatched. CDR3 region: CASSLGLAGGEQFF. The CDR3 DNA reads as TGTGCCAGCAGCTTAGGTCTAGCGGGAGGTGAGCAGTTCTTC.